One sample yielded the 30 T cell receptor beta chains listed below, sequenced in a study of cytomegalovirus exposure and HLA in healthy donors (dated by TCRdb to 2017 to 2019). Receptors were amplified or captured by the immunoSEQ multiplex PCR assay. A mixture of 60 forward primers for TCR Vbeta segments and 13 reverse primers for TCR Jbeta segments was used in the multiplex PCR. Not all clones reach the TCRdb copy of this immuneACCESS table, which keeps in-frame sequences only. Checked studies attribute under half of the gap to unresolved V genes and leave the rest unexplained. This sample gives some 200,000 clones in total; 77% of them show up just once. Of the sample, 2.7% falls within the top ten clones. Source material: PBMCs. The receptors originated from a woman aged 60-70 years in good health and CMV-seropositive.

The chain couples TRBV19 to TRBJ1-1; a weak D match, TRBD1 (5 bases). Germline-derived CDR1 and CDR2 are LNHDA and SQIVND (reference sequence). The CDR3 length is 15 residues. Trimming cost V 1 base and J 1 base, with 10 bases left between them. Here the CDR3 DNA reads TGTGCCAGTAGTATAGGTGACAGCTGGAACACTGAAGCTTTCTTT. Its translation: CASSIGDSWNTEAFF.

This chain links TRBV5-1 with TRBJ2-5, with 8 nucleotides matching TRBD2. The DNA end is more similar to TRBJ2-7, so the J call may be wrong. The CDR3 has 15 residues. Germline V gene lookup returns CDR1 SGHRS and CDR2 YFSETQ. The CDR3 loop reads CASSLAGGILYEQYF. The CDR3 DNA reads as TGCGCCAGCAGCTTGGCGGGAGGGATCCTCTACGAGCAGTACTTC.

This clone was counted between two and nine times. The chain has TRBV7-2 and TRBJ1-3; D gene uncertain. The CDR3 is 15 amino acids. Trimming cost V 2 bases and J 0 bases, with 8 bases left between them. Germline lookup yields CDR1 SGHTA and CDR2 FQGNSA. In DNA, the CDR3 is TGTGCCAGCAGCTTATCCCACAACTCTGGAAACACCATATATTTT. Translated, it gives CASSLSHNSGNTIYF.

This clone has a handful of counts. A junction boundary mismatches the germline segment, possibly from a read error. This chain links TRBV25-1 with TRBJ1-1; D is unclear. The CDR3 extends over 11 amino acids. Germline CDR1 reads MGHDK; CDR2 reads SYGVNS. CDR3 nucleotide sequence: TGTGCCAGCAGTGGGGCAACCGCCCCTCTCTTT. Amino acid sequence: CASSGATAPLF.

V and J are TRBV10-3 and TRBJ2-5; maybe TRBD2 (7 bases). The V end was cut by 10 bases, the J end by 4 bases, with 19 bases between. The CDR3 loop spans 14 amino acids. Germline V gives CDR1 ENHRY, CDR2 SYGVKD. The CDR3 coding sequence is TGTGCCACCTCCCTGGGGGCGGGGGCAGAGACCCAGTACTTC. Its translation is CATSLGAGAETQYF.

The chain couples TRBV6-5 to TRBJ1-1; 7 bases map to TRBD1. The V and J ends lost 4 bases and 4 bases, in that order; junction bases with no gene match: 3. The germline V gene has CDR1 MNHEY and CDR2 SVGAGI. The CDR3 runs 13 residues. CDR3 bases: TGTGCCAGCAGTTGGGACAGTTCCACTGAAGCTTTCTTT. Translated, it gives CASSWDSSTEAFF.

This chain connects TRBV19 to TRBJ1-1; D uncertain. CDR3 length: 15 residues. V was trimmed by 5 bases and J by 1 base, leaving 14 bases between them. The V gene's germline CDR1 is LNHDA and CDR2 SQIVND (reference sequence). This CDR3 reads CASSPVGLANTEAFF. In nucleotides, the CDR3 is TGTGCCAGTAGTCCCGTCGGGTTGGCGAACACTGAAGCTTTCTTT.

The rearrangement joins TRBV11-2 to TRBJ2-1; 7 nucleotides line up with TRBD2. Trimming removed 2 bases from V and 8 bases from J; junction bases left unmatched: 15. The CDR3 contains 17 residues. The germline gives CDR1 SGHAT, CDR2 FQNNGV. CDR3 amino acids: CASSLQGAASGWDEQFF. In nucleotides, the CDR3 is TGTGCCAGCAGCTTACAGGGTGCGGCTAGCGGATGGGATGAGCAGTTCTTC.

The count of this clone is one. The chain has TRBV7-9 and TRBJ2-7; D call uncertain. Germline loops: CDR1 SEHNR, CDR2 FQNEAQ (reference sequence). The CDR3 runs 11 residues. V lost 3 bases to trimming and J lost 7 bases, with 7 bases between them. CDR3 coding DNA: TGTGCCAGCAGCTTCGTGGAGGAGCAGTACTTC. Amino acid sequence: CASSFVEEQYF.

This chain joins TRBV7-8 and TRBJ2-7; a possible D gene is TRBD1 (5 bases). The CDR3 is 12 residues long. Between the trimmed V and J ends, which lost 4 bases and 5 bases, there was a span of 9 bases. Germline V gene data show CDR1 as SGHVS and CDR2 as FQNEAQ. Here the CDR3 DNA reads TGTGCCAGCAGCTGGGGCGGAGACGAGCAGTACTTC. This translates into CASSWGGDEQYF.

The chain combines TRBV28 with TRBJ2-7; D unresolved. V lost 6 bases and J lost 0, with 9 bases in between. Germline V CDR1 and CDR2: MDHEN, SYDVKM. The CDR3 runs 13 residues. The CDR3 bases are TGTGCCAGCAGAGACATCGTCTCCTACGAGCAGTACTTC. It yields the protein CASRDIVSYEQYF.

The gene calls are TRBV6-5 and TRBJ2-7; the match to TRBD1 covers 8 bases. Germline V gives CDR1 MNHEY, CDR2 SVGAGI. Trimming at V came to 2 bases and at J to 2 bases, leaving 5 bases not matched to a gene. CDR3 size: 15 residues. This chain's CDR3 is CASSYTTGATYEQYF. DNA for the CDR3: TGTGCCAGCAGTTACACGACAGGGGCAACCTACGAGCAGTACTTC.

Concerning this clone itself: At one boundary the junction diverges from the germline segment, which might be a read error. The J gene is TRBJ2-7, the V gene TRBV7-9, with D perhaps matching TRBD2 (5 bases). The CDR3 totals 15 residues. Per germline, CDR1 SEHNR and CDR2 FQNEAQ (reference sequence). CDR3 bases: TGTTCCAGCAGCTTAGCGCTGTCGGTCTCCTACGAGCAGTACTTC. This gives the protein CSSSLALSVSYEQYF.

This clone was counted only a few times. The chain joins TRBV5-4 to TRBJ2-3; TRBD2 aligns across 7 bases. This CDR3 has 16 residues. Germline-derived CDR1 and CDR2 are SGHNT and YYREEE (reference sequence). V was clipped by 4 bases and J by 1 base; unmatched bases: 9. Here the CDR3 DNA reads TGTGCCAGCAGCAGGTATCTCAGCGGGGGCACAGATACGCAGTATTTT. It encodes CASSRYLSGGTDTQYF.

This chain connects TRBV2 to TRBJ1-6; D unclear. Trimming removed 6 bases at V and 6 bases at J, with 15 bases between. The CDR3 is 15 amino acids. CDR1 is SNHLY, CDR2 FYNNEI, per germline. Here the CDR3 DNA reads TGTGCCAGCAGATTCACAAGGGAGGCTAATTCACCCCTCCACTTT. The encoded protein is CASRFTREANSPLHF. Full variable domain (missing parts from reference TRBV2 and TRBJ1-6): EPEVTQTPSHQVTQMGQEVILRCVPISNHLYFYWYRQILGQKVEFLVSFYNNEISEKSEIFDDQFSVERPDGSNFTLKIRSTKLEDSAMYFCASRFTREANSPLHFGNGTRLTVT.

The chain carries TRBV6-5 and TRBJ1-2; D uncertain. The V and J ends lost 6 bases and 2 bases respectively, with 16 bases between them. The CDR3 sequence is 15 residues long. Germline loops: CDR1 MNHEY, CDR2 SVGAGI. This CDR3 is CASRTPPGGNYGYTF. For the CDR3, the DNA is TGTGCCAGCAGGACCCCCCCCGGCGGGAACTATGGCTACACCTTC.

CDR3 loop: CASSPPRRASGNDEQFF. The CDR3 DNA is TGTGCCAGCAGCCCCCCGCGTAGAGCTAGCGGGAACGATGAGCAGTTCTTC. This chain links TRBV7-9 with TRBJ2-1; 9 bases align to TRBD2. V lost 5 bases and J lost 8; bases outside the gene matches: 16. CDR1 and CDR2 (germline): SEHNR, FQNEAQ (reference sequence). This CDR3 contains 17 residues.

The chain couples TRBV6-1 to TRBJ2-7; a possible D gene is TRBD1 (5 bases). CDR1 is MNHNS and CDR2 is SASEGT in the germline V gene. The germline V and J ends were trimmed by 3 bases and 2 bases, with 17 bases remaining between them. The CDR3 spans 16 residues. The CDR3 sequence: CASSDQWAGNTYEQYF. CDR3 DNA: TGTGCCAGCAGTGATCAGTGGGCAGGGAATACCTACGAGCAGTACTTC.

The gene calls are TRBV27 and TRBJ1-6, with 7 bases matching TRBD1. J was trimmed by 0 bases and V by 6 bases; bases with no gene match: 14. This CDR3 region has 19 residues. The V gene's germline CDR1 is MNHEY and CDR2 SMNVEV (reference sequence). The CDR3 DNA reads TGTGCCAGCAGCTTCCTGGCCAGGACAGGAAGCTCCTATAATTCACCCCTCCACTTT. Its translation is CASSFLARTGSSYNSPLHF.

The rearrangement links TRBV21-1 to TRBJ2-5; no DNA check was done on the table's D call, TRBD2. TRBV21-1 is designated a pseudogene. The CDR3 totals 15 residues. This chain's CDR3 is CASSKFVGGEETQYF. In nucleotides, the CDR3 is TGTGCCAGCAGCAAATTCGTCGGGGGGGAAGAGACCCAGTACTTC.

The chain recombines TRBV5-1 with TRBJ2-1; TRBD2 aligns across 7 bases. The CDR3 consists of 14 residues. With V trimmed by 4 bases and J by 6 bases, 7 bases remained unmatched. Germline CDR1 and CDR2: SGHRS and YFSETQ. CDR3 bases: TGCGCCAGCAGCACTCAAGCGGGACGCAATGAGCAGTTCTTC. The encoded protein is CASSTQAGRNEQFF.

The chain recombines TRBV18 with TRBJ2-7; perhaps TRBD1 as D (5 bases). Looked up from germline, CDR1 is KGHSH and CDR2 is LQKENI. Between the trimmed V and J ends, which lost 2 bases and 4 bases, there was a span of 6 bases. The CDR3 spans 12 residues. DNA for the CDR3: TGTGCCAGCTCACCAAGACAGTACGAGCAGTACTTC. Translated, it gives CASSPRQYEQYF.

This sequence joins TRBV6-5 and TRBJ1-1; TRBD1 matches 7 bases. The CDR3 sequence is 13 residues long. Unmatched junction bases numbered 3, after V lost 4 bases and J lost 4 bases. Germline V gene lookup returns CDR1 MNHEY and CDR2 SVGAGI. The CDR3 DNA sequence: TGTGCCAGCAGTTCGACAGGGATCACTGAAGCTTTCTTT. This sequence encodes CASSSTGITEAFF.

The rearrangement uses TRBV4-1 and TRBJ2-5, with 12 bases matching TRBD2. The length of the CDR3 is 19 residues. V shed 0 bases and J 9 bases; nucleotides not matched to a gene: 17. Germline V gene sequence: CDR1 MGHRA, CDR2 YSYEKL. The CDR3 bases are TGCGCCAGCAGCCAAGATCAGCGGGCGGGACTAGCGGGCACCTTGGCCCAGTACTTC. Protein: CASSQDQRAGLAGTLAQYF.

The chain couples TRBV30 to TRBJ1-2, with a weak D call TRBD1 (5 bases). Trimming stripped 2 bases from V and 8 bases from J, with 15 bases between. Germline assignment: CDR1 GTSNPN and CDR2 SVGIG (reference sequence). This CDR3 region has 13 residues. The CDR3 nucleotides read TGTGCCTGGAGTCAAAACCGGGGACTAGGCTACACCTTC. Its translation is CAWSQNRGLGYTF.

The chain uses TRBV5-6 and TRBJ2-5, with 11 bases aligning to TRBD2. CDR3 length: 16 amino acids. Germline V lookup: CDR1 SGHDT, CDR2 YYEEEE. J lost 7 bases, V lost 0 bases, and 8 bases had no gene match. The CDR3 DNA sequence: TGTGCCAGCAGCTTGGTTAGCGGGGGGGCCTACGTGACCCAGTACTTC. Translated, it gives CASSLVSGGAYVTQYF.

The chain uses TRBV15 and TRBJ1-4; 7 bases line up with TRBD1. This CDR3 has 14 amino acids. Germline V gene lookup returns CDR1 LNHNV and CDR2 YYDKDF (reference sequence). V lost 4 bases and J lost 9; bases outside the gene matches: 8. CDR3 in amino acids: CATSTGTVDQKLFF. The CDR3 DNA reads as TGTGCCACCAGCACCGGGACAGTGGACCAAAAACTGTTTTTT. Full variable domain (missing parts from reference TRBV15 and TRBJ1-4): DAMVIQNPRYQVTQFGKPVTLSCSQTLNHNVMYWYQQKSSQAPKLLFHYYDKDFNNEADTPDNFQSRRPNTSFCFLDIRSPGLGDTAMYLCATSTGTVDQKLFFGSGTQLSVL.

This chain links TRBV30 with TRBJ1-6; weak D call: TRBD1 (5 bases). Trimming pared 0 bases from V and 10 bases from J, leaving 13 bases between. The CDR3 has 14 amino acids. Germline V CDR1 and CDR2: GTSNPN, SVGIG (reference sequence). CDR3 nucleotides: TGTGCCTGGAGTGTGACTGGATCAGGGTCACCCCTCCACTTT. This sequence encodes CAWSVTGSGSPLHF.

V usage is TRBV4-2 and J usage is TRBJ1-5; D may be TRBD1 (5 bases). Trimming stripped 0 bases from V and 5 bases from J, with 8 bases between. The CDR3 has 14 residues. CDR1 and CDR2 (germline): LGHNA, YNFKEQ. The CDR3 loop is CASSQDAGDQPQHF. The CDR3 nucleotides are TGTGCCAGCAGCCAAGATGCGGGGGATCAGCCCCAGCATTTT.

CDR3 sequence (DNA): TGTGCCTGGACTCCCGGGACAGGGGGCCACCTTCGGGAGCTGTTTTTT. As protein: CAWTPGTGGHLRELFF. The gene calls are TRBV30 and TRBJ2-2, with 12 nucleotides matching TRBD1. Losses at the gene ends were 4 bases for V and 9 bases for J; bases not matched to a gene: 12. Germline lookup yields CDR1 GTSNPN and CDR2 SVGIG (reference sequence). This CDR3 spans 16 amino acids.